This TCR beta chain was recorded in a study of blood T cell repertoires in COVID-19. Study at large: Sites in the United States, Italy and Spain provided acute and convalescent COVID-19 samples. PBMCs, B-cell-depleted T cells, or T cells provided the cDNA or gDNA that made up the material.

In the original processing: For nucleated cells, counts were estimated from reference gene primer amplification. Here immunoSEQ multiplex PCR was the method, and the copy in TCRdb shows in-frame clones only, minus some. V, J and clone size derive from that table, while D and trimming were established from the DNA sequence. Of around 95,000 clones in the sample, just over 90% are singletons; the top ten hold 5% to 6%. V lost 2 bases and J 4 bases, leaving 14 bases between the germline ends. The V gene's germline CDR1 is MNHEY and CDR2 SVGAGI. There are 16 residues in the CDR3. Sequencing input: peripheral blood. The V gene is TRBV6-5, the J gene TRBJ2-2, with a weak D call TRBD2 (5 bases). The TCR comes from a man aged 45-60 years with acute or convalescent COVID-19. The CDR3: CASSYPILRGTGELFF. Here the CDR3 DNA reads TGTGCCAGCAGTTACCCGATTCTCCGGGGCACCGGGGAGCTGTTTTTT.